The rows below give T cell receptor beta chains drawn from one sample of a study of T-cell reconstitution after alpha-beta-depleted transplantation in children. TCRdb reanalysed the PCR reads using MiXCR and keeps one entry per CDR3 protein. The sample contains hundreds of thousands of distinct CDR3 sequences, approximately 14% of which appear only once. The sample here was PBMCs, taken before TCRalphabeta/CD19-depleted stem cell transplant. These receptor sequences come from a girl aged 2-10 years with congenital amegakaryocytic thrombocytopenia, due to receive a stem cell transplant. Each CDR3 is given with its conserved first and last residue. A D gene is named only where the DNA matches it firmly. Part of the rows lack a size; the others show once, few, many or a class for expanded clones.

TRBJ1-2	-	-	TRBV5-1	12	CASSSGVYGYTF	TGCGCCAGCAGCTCGGGGGTCTACGGCTACACCTTC
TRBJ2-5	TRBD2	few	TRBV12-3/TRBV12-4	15	CASTLAGGYQETQYF	TGTGCCAGCACTTTAGCGGGAGGTTATCAAGAGACCCAGTACTTC
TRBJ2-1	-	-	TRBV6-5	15	CASSYSTTGSDEQFF	TGTGCCAGCAGTTACTCCACTACAGGGTCCGATGAGCAGTTCTTC
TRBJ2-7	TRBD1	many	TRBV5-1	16	CASSGGQGMSSYEQYF	TGCGCCAGCAGCGGGGGACAGGGGATGAGCTCCTACGAGCAGTACTTC
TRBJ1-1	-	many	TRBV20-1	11	CSARLGAEAFF	TGCAGTGCTAGGCTGGGGGCTGAAGCTTTCTTT
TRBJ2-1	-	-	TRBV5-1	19	CASSSSISGRASGGNEQFF	-
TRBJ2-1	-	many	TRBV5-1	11	CASSLPGEQFF	TGCGCCAGCAGCTTACCTGGTGAGCAGTTCTTC
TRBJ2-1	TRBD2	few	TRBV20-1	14	CSAKAGGPRNEQFF	TGCAGTGCCAAAGCGGGAGGGCCGAGAAATGAGCAGTTCTTC
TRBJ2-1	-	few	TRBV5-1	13	CASSGIRSNEQFF	TGCGCCAGCAGCGGCATCCGCTCCAATGAGCAGTTCTTC
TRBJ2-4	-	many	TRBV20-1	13	CSARAANKNIQYF	TGCAGTGCTAGGGCGGCCAACAAAAACATTCAGTACTTC
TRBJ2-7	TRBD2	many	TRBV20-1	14	CSASRRGSTYEQYF	TGCAGTGCTAGCCGGCGGGGGTCTACCTACGAGCAGTACTTC
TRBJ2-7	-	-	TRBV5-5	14	CASSFRGGHYEQYF	TGTGCCAGCAGCTTTAGGGGGGGGCACTACGAGCAGTACTTC
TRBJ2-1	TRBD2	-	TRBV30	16	CAWSVGEAGTYNEQFF	TGTGCCTGGAGTGTAGGTGAAGCGGGGACCTACAATGAGCAGTTCTTC
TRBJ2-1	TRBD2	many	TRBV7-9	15	CASSLTSGRFLEQFF	TGTGCCAGCAGCCTGACTAGCGGGAGGTTTCTTGAGCAGTTCTTC
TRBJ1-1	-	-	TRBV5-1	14	CASSFITDNTEAFF	TGCGCCAGCAGCTTTATAACAGACAACACTGAAGCTTTCTTT
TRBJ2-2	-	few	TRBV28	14	CASSSGVGTGELFF	TGTGCCAGCAGTTCGGGGGTCGGCACCGGGGAGCTGTTTTTT
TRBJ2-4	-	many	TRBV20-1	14	CSATGLGNKNIQYF	TGCAGTGCTACGGGACTGGGGAACAAAAACATTCAGTACTTC